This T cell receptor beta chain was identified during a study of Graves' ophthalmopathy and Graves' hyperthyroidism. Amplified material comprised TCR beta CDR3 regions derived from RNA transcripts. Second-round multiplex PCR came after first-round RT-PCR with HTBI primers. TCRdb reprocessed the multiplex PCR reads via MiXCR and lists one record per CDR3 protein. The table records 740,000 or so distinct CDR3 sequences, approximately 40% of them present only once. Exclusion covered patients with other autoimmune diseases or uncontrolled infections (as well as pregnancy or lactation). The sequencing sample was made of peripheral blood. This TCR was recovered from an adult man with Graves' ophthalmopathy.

This CDR3 is CASSARDLSNQPQHF. In nucleotides, the CDR3 is TGTGCCAGCAGTGCTAGAGATCTGTCCAATCAGCCCCAGCATTTT. The rearrangement joins TRBV25-1 to TRBJ1-5; D remains ambiguous. V lost 4 bases and J 3 bases, leaving 13 bases between the germline ends. Germline CDR1 reads MGHDK; CDR2 reads SYGVNS. CDR3 length equals 15 residues.